This record concerns one TCR beta chain sequence. What it binds is not known. This sample was included in a study of CD8 T cells in ankylosing spondylitis. Germline values: CDR1 DFQATT, CDR2 SNEGSKA (reference sequence). The CDR3 is made up of 15 amino acids. V lost 0 bases, J lost 7 bases, and 5 bases stayed unmatched. Overall study results and limits: What seemed typical of ankylosing spondylitis blood was a TCR beta motif built from several highly homologous variants.

One entry per CDR3 protein results from TCRdb running MiXCR on the 5' RACE reads. The sample lists 500,000 or so distinct CDR3 sequences; approximately 5.3% were seen once. Source material: blood, either unsorted or a sorted T cell fraction (not recorded which). The chain has TRBV20-1 and TRBJ2-1; 11 bases match TRBD2. This clonotype originated in a male donor with ankylosing spondylitis. The CDR3 bases are TGCAGTGCTAGAGATGGCGCTAGCGGGAGGAATGAGCAGTTCTTC. This gives the protein CSARDGASGRNEQFF.